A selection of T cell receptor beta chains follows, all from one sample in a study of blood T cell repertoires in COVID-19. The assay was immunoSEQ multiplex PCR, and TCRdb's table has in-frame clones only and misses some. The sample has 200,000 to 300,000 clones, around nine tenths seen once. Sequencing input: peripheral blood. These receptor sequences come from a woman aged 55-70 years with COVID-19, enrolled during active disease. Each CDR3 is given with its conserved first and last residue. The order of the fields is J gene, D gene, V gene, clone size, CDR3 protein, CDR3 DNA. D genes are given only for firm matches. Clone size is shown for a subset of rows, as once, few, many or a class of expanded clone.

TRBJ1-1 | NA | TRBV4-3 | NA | CASSQDSSGAFF | TGCGCCAGCAGCCAAGACAGCTCGGGAGCTTTCTTT
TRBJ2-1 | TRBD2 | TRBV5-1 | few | CASSSRTSGRAAVNEQFF | TGCGCCAGCAGCTCCCGGACTAGCGGGAGGGCGGCGGTAAATGAGCAGTTCTTC
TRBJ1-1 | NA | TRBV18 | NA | CASSPRQGFGGAEAFF | TGTGCCAGCTCACCCCGCCAGGGGTTCGGGGGGGCTGAAGCTTTCTTT
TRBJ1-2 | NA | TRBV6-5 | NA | CASSPQGIYGYTF | TGTGCCAGCAGTCCACAGGGAATCTATGGCTACACCTTC
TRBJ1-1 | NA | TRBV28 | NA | CASSPPRGVGTEAFF | TGTGCCAGCAGTCCGCCCCGGGGTGTCGGCACTGAAGCTTTCTTT
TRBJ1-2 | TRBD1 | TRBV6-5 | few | CASRLGSGGRYTF | TGTGCCAGCAGACTAGGATCAGGGGGCCGTTACACCTTC
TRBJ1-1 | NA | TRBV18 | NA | CASSTMARENTEAFF | TGTGCCAGCTCAACGATGGCCAGGGAGAACACTGAAGCTTTCTTT
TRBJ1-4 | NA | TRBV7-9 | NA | CASSSTRTPIMDLNEKLFF | TGTGCCAGCAGCTCCACCCGGACACCAATAATGGACCTTAATGAAAAACTGTTTTTT
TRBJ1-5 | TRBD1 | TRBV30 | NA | CAWTPTGANQPQHF | TGTGCCTGGACCCCGACAGGGGCTAATCAGCCCCAGCATTTT
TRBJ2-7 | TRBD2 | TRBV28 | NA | CASNTLAGGTYEQYF | TGTGCCAGCAACACCTTAGCGGGAGGGACCTACGAGCAGTACTTC
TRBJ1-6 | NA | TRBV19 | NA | CASSIVSVDNSPLHF | TGTGCCAGTAGTATCGTGTCAGTTGATAATTCACCCCTCCACTTT
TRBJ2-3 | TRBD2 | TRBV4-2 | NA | CASSQGEWEGVDTQYF | TGTGCCAGCAGCCAAGGTGAATGGGAGGGCGTCGATACGCAGTATTTT
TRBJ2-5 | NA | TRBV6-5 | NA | CASSSGGETQYF | TGTGCCAGCAGTTCAGGAGGGGAGACCCAGTACTTC
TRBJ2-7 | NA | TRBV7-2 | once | CASSLAQGRYEQYF | TGTGCCAGCAGCTTAGCGCAGGGCCGGTACGAGCAGTACTTC
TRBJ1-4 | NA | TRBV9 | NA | CASSVGGASNEKLFF | TGTGCCAGCAGCGTGGGGGGTGCCTCTAATGAAAAACTGTTTTTT
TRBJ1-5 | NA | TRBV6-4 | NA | CASSRERNQPQHF | TGTGCCAGCAGTCGGGAGAGAAATCAGCCCCAGCATTTT
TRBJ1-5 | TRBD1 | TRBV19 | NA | CASRQDRGIQGQPQHF | TGTGCCAGTAGACAGGACAGGGGGATCCAAGGTCAGCCCCAGCATTTT
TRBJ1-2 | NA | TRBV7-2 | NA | CASSSRGGFGYTF | TGTGCCAGCAGCTCACGAGGGGGTTTTGGCTACACCTTC
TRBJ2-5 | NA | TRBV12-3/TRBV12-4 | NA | CASSFDRFEGQYF | TGTGCCAGCAGTTTTGACAGGTTTGAGGGCCAGTACTTC
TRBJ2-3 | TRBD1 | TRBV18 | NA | CASSPGTGVGDTQYF | TGTGCCAGCTCACCTGGGACAGGGGTAGGAGATACGCAGTATTTT
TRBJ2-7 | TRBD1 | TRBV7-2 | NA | CASSLRGSGGEQYF | TGTGCCAGCAGCCTCAGGGGGTCCGGCGGCGAGCAGTACTTC
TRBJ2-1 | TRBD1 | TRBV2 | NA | CASSEDRVILQFF | TGTGCCAGCAGCGAAGACAGGGTTATCCTGCAGTTCTTC
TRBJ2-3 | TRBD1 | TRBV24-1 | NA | CATSDSRDRGDTQYF | TGTGCCACCAGTGACTCGAGGGACAGGGGTGATACGCAGTATTTT
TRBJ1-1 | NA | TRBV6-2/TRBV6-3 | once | CASSYGSYTEAFF | TGTGCCAGCAGTTACGGGAGTTACACTGAAGCTTTCTTT
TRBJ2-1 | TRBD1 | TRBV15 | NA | CATSRERGGVAGGEQFF | TGTGCCACCAGCAGAGAGAGAGGTGGGGTAGCAGGGGGTGAGCAGTTCTTC
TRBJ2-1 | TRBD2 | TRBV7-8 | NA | CASSLKLRRELGNEQFF | TGTGCCAGCAGCTTAAAGTTAAGGCGGGAGCTGGGGAATGAGCAGTTCTTC
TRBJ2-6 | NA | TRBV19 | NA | CASSIDLGANVLTF | TGTGCCAGTAGTATAGATCTGGGGGCCAACGTCCTGACTTTC
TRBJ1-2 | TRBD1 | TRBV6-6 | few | CASRRGQAYGYTF | TGTGCCAGCAGGCGGGGACAGGCCTATGGCTACACCTTC
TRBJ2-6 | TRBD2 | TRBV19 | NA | CASSILGLAGVSGANVLTF | TGTGCCAGTAGTATCCTGGGACTAGCGGGAGTCTCTGGGGCCAACGTCCTGACTTTC
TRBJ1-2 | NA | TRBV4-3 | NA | CASSQVTGRYNYGYTF | TGCGCCAGCAGCCAAGTCACCGGGAGATATAACTATGGCTACACCTTC
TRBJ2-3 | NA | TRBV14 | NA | CASSQDQGGEDTQYF | TGTGCCAGCAGCCAAGATCAGGGGGGTGAAGATACGCAGTATTTT
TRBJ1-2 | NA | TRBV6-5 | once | CASNWSPTDYGYTF | TGTGCCAGCAACTGGAGCCCAACTGACTATGGCTACACCTTC
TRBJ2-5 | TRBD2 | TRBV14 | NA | CASSRTQAGSTQYF | TGTGCCAGCAGCCGAACCCAAGCGGGATCGACCCAGTACTTC
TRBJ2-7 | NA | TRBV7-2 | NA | CASSLDLYREQYF | TGTGCCAGCAGCTTAGACTTATACCGCGAGCAGTACTTC
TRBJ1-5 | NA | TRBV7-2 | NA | CASSLVRQGNQPQHF | TGTGCCAGCAGCTTAGTGCGGCAGGGTAATCAGCCCCAGCATTTT
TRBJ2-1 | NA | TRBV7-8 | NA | CASSLVAGEYEQFF | TGTGCCAGCAGCTTAGTTGCCGGGGAATATGAGCAGTTCTTC
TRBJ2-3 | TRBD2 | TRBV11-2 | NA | CASSSGTSGFITDTQYF | TGTGCCAGCAGCTCCGGGACTAGCGGATTTATCACAGATACGCAGTATTTT
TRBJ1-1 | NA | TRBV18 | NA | CASSQNTANTEAFF | TGTGCCAGCTCACAGAATACAGCGAACACTGAAGCTTTCTTT
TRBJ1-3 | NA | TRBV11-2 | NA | CASSLAQVSGNTIYF | TGTGCCAGCAGCTTAGCACAGGTCTCTGGAAACACCATATATTTT
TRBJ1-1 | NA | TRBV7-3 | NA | CASSLKGPWEGTEAFF | TGTGCCAGCAGCTTAAAAGGCCCGTGGGAGGGCACTGAAGCTTTCTTT
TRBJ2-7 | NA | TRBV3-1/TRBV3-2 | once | CASSSDSPYEQYF | TGTGCCAGCAGCAGTGACAGCCCCTACGAGCAGTACTTC
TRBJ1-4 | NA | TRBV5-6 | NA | CASSLAIGKLFF | TGTGCCAGCAGCTTGGCCATCGGGAAACTGTTTTTT
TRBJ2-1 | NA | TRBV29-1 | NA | CSASTGTYNEQFF | TGCAGCGCCTCAACAGGGACCTACAATGAGCAGTTCTTC
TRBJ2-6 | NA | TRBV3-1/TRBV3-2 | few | CASSHRGSVLTF | TGTGCCAGCAGCCACCGAGGGAGCGTCCTGACTTTC
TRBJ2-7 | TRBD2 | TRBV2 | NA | CASSPGLAVIEQYF | TGTGCCAGCAGCCCGGGACTAGCGGTTATCGAGCAGTACTTC